Below, one TCR beta chain is given with its context. The germline CDR1 and CDR2 sequences are LNHDA and SQIVND (reference sequence). V shed 3 bases and J 6 bases; nucleotides not matched to a gene: 11. CDR3 length equals 17 residues. The sample is drawn from a study of blood T cell repertoires in COVID-19. Across the study: Acute and convalescent COVID-19 samples came from the United States, Italy and Spain. Sources were T cells, B-cell-depleted T cells, or PBMCs; the material itself was cDNA or gDNA.

Methods used by the authors: Reference gene primer amplification gave nucleated cell count estimates. Method: immunoSEQ multiplex PCR; TCRdb's copy keeps in-frame clones and lacks some. V and J calls and clone size are those listed in that table; D and trimming were worked out from the DNA. The sample holds some 96,000 clones, 85% seen once. This clonotype was sampled from a man between 50 and 59 years old with active or convalescent COVID-19. Sequenced: peripheral blood. This sequence joins TRBV19 and TRBJ2-2; 9 bases agree with TRBD1. The CDR3, as DNA: TGTGCCAGTAGTATGCCCCGGACAGGGGACAGAGCCGGGGAGCTGTTTTTT. It yields the protein CASSMPRTGDRAGELFF.